The text below deals with one TCR beta chain. This sample is drawn from a study of blood T cell repertoires in COVID-19. On the study more broadly: Nucleic acid was either cDNA or gDNA, and it came from T cells, B-cell-depleted T cells, or PBMCs.

In the original analysis: The assay estimated nucleated cells by amplifying reference gene primers. The method was immunoSEQ multiplex PCR; TCRdb's version includes in-frame clones alone and lacks a portion of them. The DNA was the basis for D and trimming; V, J and clone size are from that table. Of 200,000 to 250,000 clones in the sample, 80% to 95% were seen once. One Seattle source followed patients from active infection through their disease course. Trimming at V came to 0 bases and at J to 7 bases, leaving 3 bases not matched to a gene. Germline V gene sequence: CDR1 SGHKS, CDR2 YYEKEE (reference sequence). CDR3 size: 15 residues.

The genes are TRBV5-5 and TRBJ1-6; the match to TRBD1 covers 8 bases. Sequenced sample: peripheral blood. This clonotype was sampled from a man between 60 and 75 years old with COVID-19, enrolled during active disease. CDR3 coding DNA: TGTGCCAGCAGCTTGGTAACAGGGGGAAATTCACCCCTCCACTTT. Translating gives CASSLVTGGNSPLHF.